The 23 T cell receptor beta chains in this list originate from one sample, sequenced in a study of regulatory T cells in long-lasting Graves disease. Construction of TCR beta libraries relied on iRepertoire HTBI primers and on Arm-PCR targeting CDR3 regions. Using its own MiXCR run on the multiplex PCR reads, TCRdb lists one record per CDR3 protein. Of 310,000 or so distinct CDR3 sequences in the sample, 22% are singletons; the top ten hold 56%. Time point specified: persistent/refractory GD, antithyroid drugs over 5 years with positive TRAb. Extracted PBMC RNA gave rise to the TCR library. The input for sequencing was peripheral blood mononuclear cells (PBMCs), taken when the disease was refractory, from a patient treated with antithyroid drugs. All receptors come from a female donor with Graves disease.

This clonotype was counted many times. The rearrangement joins TRBV7-2 to TRBJ2-7; weak D call: TRBD2 (6 bases). The CDR3 sequence is 14 residues long. CDR1 is SGHTA, CDR2 FQGNSA, per germline. Trimming left V 5 bases short and J 6 bases short, with 17 bases between. The CDR3 sequence: CASSLFSEGREQYF. The CDR3, as DNA: TGTGCCAGCAGCCTCTTCTCGGAGGGTCGCGAGCAGTACTTC.

This clonotype showed up just a few times. V is TRBV12-3 or TRBV12-4 and J is TRBJ1-5; TRBD1 might be the D (6 bases). The CDR3 has 14 residues. V lost 0 bases and J lost 7, with 10 bases in between. In DNA form, the CDR3 reads TGTGCCAGCAGTTTAGCAGTAGGGGGACAGCCCCAGCATTTT. Translated, it gives CASSLAVGGQPQHF.

This clonotype was recorded many times. The genes are TRBV7-2 and TRBJ2-1; the match to TRBD2 covers 9 bases. The trim removed 2 bases at V and 9 bases at J, leaving 5 bases unmatched. Germline V CDR1 and CDR2: SGHTA, FQGNSA. CDR3 length: 14 residues. The CDR3 nucleotides are TGTGCCAGCAGCTTATCTGCGGGAGGGTCTGAGCAGTTCTTC. Translation gives CASSLSAGGSEQFF.

As concerns this clonotype: Since a much larger clone is just one base distant, this may be a read error. This chain joins TRBV13 and TRBJ1-1; TRBD1 matches at 9 bases. The CDR3 consists of 15 residues. Germline V gene lookup returns CDR1 PRHDT and CDR2 FYEKMQ (reference sequence). CDR3 amino acids: CASSPPGQGSTEASF. The CDR3 DNA is TGTGCCAGCAGCCCACCGGGACAGGGAAGCACTGAAGCTTCCTTT.

This clonotype was found a few times. The V gene is TRBV5-1, the J gene TRBJ1-6; 7 nucleotides agree with TRBD1. After removal of 3 bases from V and 10 bases from J, the junction contained 7 bases not matched to a gene. CDR3 length: 14 residues. CDR1 and CDR2 from the germline V gene are SGHRS and YFSETQ. This chain's CDR3 is CASSWGDRGSPLHF. In nucleotides, the CDR3 is TGCGCCAGCAGCTGGGGGGACAGAGGATCACCCCTCCACTTT.

In this sample, this clonotype turned up many times. The rearrangement uses TRBV7-6 and TRBJ2-1; D is ambiguous. Per germline, CDR1 SGHVS and CDR2 FNYEAQ. The V end was cut by 5 bases, the J end by 0 bases, with 14 bases between. CDR3 length: 16 amino acids. The CDR3 DNA is TGTGCCAGCAGCCAACGGTACCGGAGCTCCTACAATGAGCAGTTCTTC. It translates to CASSQRYRSSYNEQFF.

This clonotype was observed many times. The rearrangement uses TRBV12-3 or TRBV12-4 and TRBJ1-6; the match to TRBD1 covers 8 bases. This CDR3 has 14 amino acids. The ends lost 6 bases at V and 10 bases at J; junction bases unmatched: 8. This chain's CDR3 is CASSQDRARSPLHF. As DNA, the CDR3 is TGTGCCAGCAGCCAGGACAGGGCCCGCTCACCCCTCCACTTT.

V usage is TRBV30 and J usage is TRBJ1-2, with D perhaps matching TRBD1 (5 bases). This CDR3 has 15 residues. V dropped 7 bases and J dropped 3 bases, with 21 bases sitting between them. The germline V gene encodes CDR1 GTSNPN and CDR2 SVGIG (reference sequence). CDR3 residues: CAFTWAGLTHYGYTF. The CDR3 DNA reads TGTGCCTTTACTTGGGCAGGGCTGACCCACTATGGCTACACCTTC.

The chain joins TRBV4-3 to TRBJ2-7; possibly TRBD2 for D (6 bases). Germline assignment: CDR1 LGHNA and CDR2 YSLEER. CDR3 length: 15 residues. Trimming left V 0 bases short and J 4 bases short, with 13 bases between. CDR3 sequence: CASSQDFREEYEQYF. CDR3 in DNA: TGCGCCAGCAGCCAAGATTTCAGGGAGGAGTACGAGCAGTACTTC.

This clonotype has at least ten counts. V gene TRBV6-5 combines with J gene TRBJ1-3; 7 nucleotides line up with TRBD1. The CDR3 runs to 17 residues. Losses at the gene ends were 2 bases for V and 0 bases for J; bases not matched to a gene: 7. Germline CDR1 is MNHEY and CDR2 is SVGAGI. The DNA for the CDR3 is TGTGCCAGCAGTTACGCGTCCGGGACAGACTCTGGAAACACCATATATTTT. The encoded protein is CASSYASGTDSGNTIYF.

V and J are TRBV27 and TRBJ2-2; D may be TRBD1 (6 bases). Germline V gives CDR1 MNHEY, CDR2 SMNVEV (reference sequence). Between the trimmed V and J ends, which lost 5 bases and 8 bases, there was a span of 15 bases. CDR3 size: 14 residues. The CDR3 sequence is CASSATGLGGELFF. The CDR3 DNA reads TGTGCCAGCAGTGCCACAGGGCTGGGAGGGGAGCTGTTTTTT.

This chain joins TRBV6-5 and TRBJ2-7, with a possible D match to TRBD2 (6 bases). CDR1 and CDR2 (germline): MNHEY, SVGAGI. The CDR3 runs 14 residues. Between the trimmed V and J ends, which lost 0 bases and 5 bases, there was a span of 11 bases. The CDR3 DNA is TGTGCCAGCAGTTACTCGAGACTAGTAAACGAGCAGTACTTC. Protein product: CASSYSRLVNEQYF.

This clonotype showed up many times. The J gene is TRBJ1-4, the V gene TRBV29-1; maybe TRBD1 (6 bases). This CDR3 is 15 amino acids long. Germline V gene data show CDR1 as SQVTM and CDR2 as ANQGSEA. V was cut by 6 bases and J by 0 bases, with 14 bases left in between. CDR3 DNA: TGCAGCGTGATGGACCACAGGGCAACTAATGAAAAACTGTTTTTT. Protein: CSVMDHRATNEKLFF. Full variable domain (missing parts from reference TRBV29-1 and TRBJ1-4): SAVISQKPSRDICQRGTSLTIQCQVDSQVTMMFWYRQQPGQSLTLIATANQGSEATYESGFVIDKFPISRPNLTFSTLTVSNMSPEDSSIYLCSVMDHRATNEKLFFGSGTQLSVL.

There are many counts of this clonotype. The genes are TRBV5-1 and TRBJ1-2, with 10 bases identical to TRBD1. CDR1 is SGHRS and CDR2 is YFSETQ in the germline V gene. The V gene end was trimmed by 2 bases and the J gene end by 6 bases; junction bases not matched to a gene: 7. The CDR3 consists of 15 residues. The CDR3: CASSLTTGGLDGYTF. The CDR3 DNA is TGCGCCAGCAGCTTAACGACAGGGGGCTTAGATGGCTACACCTTC.

This clonotype was seen ten or more times. The genes are TRBV27 and TRBJ2-4; perhaps TRBD1 as D (6 bases). The CDR3 consists of 17 residues. V lost 0 bases to trimming and J lost 1 base, with 13 bases between them. Germline V lookup: CDR1 MNHEY, CDR2 SMNVEV (reference sequence). In DNA, the CDR3 is TGTGCCAGCAGTTTATCCCCGCCACAGGGTGCCAAAAACATTCAGTACTTC. Translating it yields CASSLSPPQGAKNIQYF.

V is TRBV18 and J is TRBJ1-2, with TRBD1 identical over 10 bases. CDR1 is KGHSH and CDR2 is LQKENI in the germline V gene. This CDR3 comprises 15 residues. V lost 3 bases to trimming and J lost 8 bases; unmatched junction nucleotides: 9. CDR3 nucleotides: TGTGCCAGCTCACCTGGGGACAGGGGCGCTGAGGGCTACACCTTC. Translation gives CASSPGDRGAEGYTF.

This clonotype has at least ten counts. V is TRBV28 and J is TRBJ1-6, with 7 nucleotides matching TRBD1. CDR3 length: 15 residues. The V segment lost 5 bases and the J segment 9 bases; nucleotides outside the gene matches: 10. In germline, CDR1 is MDHEN, CDR2 SYDVKM. DNA for the CDR3: TGTGCCAGCAGTGTCCCAGACAGGGCCTTTTCACCCCTCCACTTT. Its translation is CASSVPDRAFSPLHF.

This clonotype was seen repeatedly, ten times or more. This chain uses TRBV13 with TRBJ2-5; D tentatively fits TRBD1 or TRBD2 (5 bases each). V lost 2 bases and J 2 bases, leaving 12 bases between the germline ends. This CDR3 has 15 residues. Germline V gives CDR1 PRHDT, CDR2 FYEKMQ (reference sequence). CDR3 amino acids: CASSLRDLKQETQYF. CDR3 nucleotides: TGTGCCAGCAGCTTACGGGACCTCAAGCAAGAGACCCAGTACTTC.

This clonotype was observed many times. The V gene is TRBV20-1, the J gene TRBJ1-5; 9 nucleotides agree with TRBD1. The trim removed 6 bases at V and 4 bases at J, leaving 10 bases unmatched. Germline assignment: CDR1 DFQATT and CDR2 SNEGSKA (reference sequence). The CDR3 consists of 15 residues. The CDR3 spells CSAPLWTGANQPQHF. CDR3 DNA: TGCAGTGCCCCTCTTTGGACAGGGGCAAATCAGCCCCAGCATTTT.

This clonotype was seen ten or more times. The J gene is TRBJ2-5, the V gene TRBV12-3 or TRBV12-4, with TRBD2 as a possible D gene (5 bases). Trimming shortened V by 6 bases and J by 5 bases, and 16 bases separated the two germline ends. The CDR3 spans 14 residues. Written as DNA, the CDR3 is TGTGCCAGCAGCGTACGTGGAGGTGGTGAGACCCAGTACTTC. Its protein product is CASSVRGGGETQYF.

This clonotype was picked up a small number of times. V and J are TRBV4-3 and TRBJ2-7, with TRBD1 as a possible D gene (5 bases). Germline V gene sequence: CDR1 LGHNA, CDR2 YSLEER. This CDR3 contains 13 residues. The V end lost 0 bases, the J end lost 5 bases, and 8 bases lay between the germline ends. The DNA of the CDR3 is TGCGCCAGCAGCCAAGACAGGGCCGACGAGCAGTACTTC. Translating it yields CASSQDRADEQYF.

Only a few counts were recorded for this clonotype. The chain couples TRBV4-3 to TRBJ1-2; 8 nucleotides line up with TRBD1. The germline gives CDR1 LGHNA, CDR2 YSLEER. CDR3 size: 15 residues. V lost 3 bases, J lost 8 bases, and 11 bases stayed unmatched. CDR3 residues: CASSHLGRGREGYTF. CDR3 bases: TGCGCCAGCAGCCATTTGGGCAGGGGGCGCGAAGGCTACACCTTC.

This clonotype was found a few times. This chain links TRBV28 with TRBJ2-7; D call uncertain. Trimming shortened V by 5 bases and J by 3 bases, and 11 bases separated the two germline ends. The CDR3 length is 13 residues. Germline CDR1 is MDHEN and CDR2 is SYDVKM. Written as DNA, the CDR3 is TGTGCCAGCAGTGTTCGGGTGGACTACGAGCAGTACTTC. It codes for CASSVRVDYEQYF.